This T cell receptor (beta chain) was captured in a study of blood T cell repertoires in COVID-19. Study at large: There were acute and convalescent COVID-19 samples, and they came from the United States, Italy and Spain.

TCRdb's table, derived via immunoSEQ multiplex PCR, lists solely in-frame clones and lacks some. The data contain about 280,000 clones, 75% to 90% of them singletons. Only a few counts were recorded for this clone. This CDR3 contains 13 residues. V lost 1 base, J lost 15 bases, and 5 bases stayed unmatched. Germline loops: CDR1 SEHNR, CDR2 FQNEAQ (reference sequence). Material: peripheral blood. J is TRBJ1-4 and V is TRBV7-9; TRBD1 aligns across 10 bases. This sequence was found in a woman aged 70-85 years with acute or convalescent COVID-19. The CDR3 nucleotides are TGTGCCAGCAGCTTAGGGGGACAGGGGAAAGTGTTTTTT. Translated: CASSLGGQGKVFF. The entire variable domain, with the rest obtained from reference TRBV7-9 and TRBJ1-4, is as follows: DTGVSQNPRHKITKRGQNVTFRCDPISEHNRLYWYRQTLGQGPEFLTYFQNEAQLEKSRLLSDRFSAERPKGSFSTLEIQRTEQGDSAMYLCASSLGGQGKVFFGSGTQLSVL.